The 8 T cell receptor beta chains reported below all come from one sample, sequenced in a study of cytomegalovirus exposure and HLA in healthy donors. Researchers ran the PCR with 60 Vbeta and 13 Jbeta primers. TCRdb's copy holds only in-frame clones and misses some; the assay was immunoSEQ multiplex PCR. The data show some 170,000 clones, about two thirds seen once. Sequenced material: PBMCs. These receptors were collected from a woman between 25 and 40 years old in good health and CMV-seronegative.

The V call is TRBV9, the J call TRBJ2-5; D not certain. Germline values: CDR1 SGDLS, CDR2 YYNGEE. V dropped 4 bases and J dropped 4 bases, with 14 bases sitting between them. This CDR3 has 14 residues. DNA of the CDR3: TGTGCCAGCAGCCCTAGTTTATCCCGAGAGACCCAGTACTTC. Its protein is CASSPSLSRETQYF.

The rearrangement links TRBV28 to TRBJ1-1, with TRBD1 as a possible D gene (5 bases). CDR3 length equals 13 residues. Per germline, CDR1 MDHEN and CDR2 SYDVKM. Trimming left V 4 bases short and J 6 bases short, with 12 bases between. In DNA form, the CDR3 reads TGTGCCAGCAGTTCCCGGGGGAGGTCTGAAGCTTTCTTT. Protein sequence: CASSSRGRSEAFF.

V is TRBV7-6 and J is TRBJ2-1, with a tentative D call TRBD2 (5 bases). From germline, CDR1 is SGHVS and CDR2 FNYEAQ. CDR3 length: 13 residues. V lost 5 bases to trimming and J lost 10 bases, with 15 bases between them. The DNA of the CDR3 is TGTGCCAGCAGCCCCTTTTGGAGCGGCGAGCAGTTCTTC. This gives the protein CASSPFWSGEQFF.

The chain combines TRBV29-1 with TRBJ1-2; tentative D call: TRBD1 (6 bases). V was trimmed by 7 bases and J by 2 bases, leaving 11 bases between them. Per the germline V gene, CDR1 is SQVTM and CDR2 is ANQGSEA. The CDR3 sequence is 12 residues long. The CDR3 loop is CSAYTGNYGYTF. The CDR3 nucleotides read TGCAGCGCCTATACAGGGAACTATGGCTACACCTTC.

V is TRBV27 and J is TRBJ2-1; TRBD2 agrees at 9 bases. The germline CDR1 and CDR2 sequences are MNHEY and SMNVEV (reference sequence). The CDR3 is 15 amino acids. With 0 bases clipped from V and 6 bases from J, the junction kept 3 bases outside the gene matches. The CDR3 region is CASSLSLAGFNEQFF. The CDR3 DNA reads as TGTGCCAGCAGTTTATCTCTAGCGGGATTCAATGAGCAGTTCTTC.

This clone was counted between two and nine times. The chain uses TRBV27 and TRBJ1-2; unclear D gene. Between the trimmed V and J ends, which lost 11 bases and 4 bases, there was a span of 17 bases. Germline loops: CDR1 MNHEY, CDR2 SMNVEV (reference sequence). The CDR3 is 13 residues long. The CDR3 sequence: CASRGPGAYGYTF. The DNA of the CDR3 is TGTGCCTCACGAGGGCCTGGCGCCTATGGCTACACCTTC.

CDR3 in amino acids: CASNLGGGNQPQHF. The CDR3 DNA sequence: TGTGCCAGCAACCTGGGGGGGGGCAATCAGCCCCAGCATTTT. This chain uses TRBV2 with TRBJ1-5, with D maybe TRBD1 (5 bases). V was trimmed by 7 bases and J by 2 bases, leaving 12 bases between them. CDR3 length equals 14 residues. Germline V gives CDR1 SNHLY, CDR2 FYNNEI.

This chain joins TRBV5-6 and TRBJ1-1; no clear D. CDR1 and CDR2 (germline): SGHDT, YYEEEE. Trimming pared 3 bases from V and 10 bases from J, leaving 13 bases between. CDR3 size: 12 residues. Here the CDR3 DNA reads TGTGCCAGCAGCTCCATCCGGGTGAGAGCTTTCTTT. It translates to CASSSIRVRAFF.